The next 18 T cell receptor beta chains were all read from a single sample in a study of blood T cell repertoires in COVID-19. Measured with immunoSEQ multiplex PCR; TCRdb has only the in-frame clones, and not every one. The profile shows about 140,000 clones, 87% of them singletons. The sample taken for sequencing was peripheral blood. These receptors all stem from a middle-aged man who had recovered from COVID-19.

Only a few counts were recorded for this clone. V is TRBV7-2 and J is TRBJ1-2; unclear D gene. V dropped 1 base and J dropped 4 bases, with 7 bases sitting between them. The CDR3 length is 13 residues. Looked up from germline, CDR1 is SGHTA and CDR2 is FQGNSA. CDR3 sequence: CASSLGATYGYTF. Written as DNA, the CDR3 is TGTGCCAGCAGCTTAGGTGCTACCTATGGCTACACCTTC.

This clone has only one observation. The chain recombines TRBV6-2 or TRBV6-3 with TRBJ1-5, with D hard to call. Trimming shortened V by 2 bases and J by 1 base, and 9 bases separated the two germline ends. From germline, CDR1 is MNHEY and CDR2 SVGEGT. There are 15 residues in the CDR3. This CDR3 reads CASSYTRVSNQPQHF. The CDR3 nucleotides are TGTGCCAGCAGTTACACGCGGGTGAGCAATCAGCCCCAGCATTTT.

The chain joins TRBV7-8 to TRBJ1-6; 7 nucleotides agree with TRBD1. This CDR3 region has 18 residues. V trimming: 0 bases; J trimming: 0 bases; junction bases outside the gene matches: 5. Looked up from germline, CDR1 is SGHVS and CDR2 is FQNEAQ. CDR3 region: CASSLAPGGGSYNSPLHF. DNA for the CDR3: TGTGCCAGCAGCTTAGCGCCAGGGGGAGGCTCCTATAATTCACCCCTCCACTTT.

J is TRBJ1-1 and V is TRBV29-1; D is possibly TRBD1 (5 bases). Germline lookup yields CDR1 SQVTM and CDR2 ANQGSEA. Trimming pared 6 bases from V and 2 bases from J, leaving 10 bases between. The CDR3 extends over 12 amino acids. The CDR3 sequence: CSVFRGNTEAFF. In nucleotides, the CDR3 is TGCAGCGTATTTAGGGGCAACACTGAAGCTTTCTTT.

The V gene is TRBV20-1, the J gene TRBJ1-5, with TRBD1 identical over 9 bases. CDR3 length: 18 amino acids. V dropped 3 bases and J dropped 0; count of bases not matched to a gene: 12. Per germline, CDR1 DFQATT and CDR2 SNEGSKA (reference sequence). In DNA, the CDR3 is TGCAGTGCTAGTTCGGGACAGGGCGCCTTCCATAGCAATCAGCCCCAGCATTTT. It encodes CSASSGQGAFHSNQPQHF.

The V call is TRBV9, the J call TRBJ2-1; 11 positions agree with TRBD2. V lost 3 bases to trimming and J lost 3 bases; unmatched junction nucleotides: 14. Germline V gene data show CDR1 as SGDLS and CDR2 as YYNGEE. There are 19 residues in the CDR3. The CDR3 spells CASSGRLAGGTVGYNEQFF. The CDR3 DNA follows: TGTGCCAGCAGCGGCCGCTTAGCGGGGGGGACGGTAGGCTACAATGAGCAGTTCTTC.

The chain uses TRBV5-6 and TRBJ2-7; D might be TRBD1 (6 bases). Germline loops: CDR1 SGHDT, CDR2 YYEEEE. The ends were cut back, 1 base at V and 2 bases at J, with 10 bases in the middle. CDR3 length: 14 residues. In DNA, the CDR3 is TGTGCCAGCAGCTTGAGGGCAGGGGCCTACGAGCAGTACTTC. Protein sequence: CASSLRAGAYEQYF.

The chain couples TRBV11-3 to TRBJ2-5, with D maybe TRBD2 (5 bases). Trimming cost V 5 bases and J 3 bases, with 16 bases left between them. Germline assignment: CDR1 SGHNT and CDR2 YENEEA. CDR3 length: 15 residues. This chain's CDR3 is CASSLREPTKETQYF. DNA for the CDR3: TGTGCCAGCAGCCTGAGGGAGCCAACAAAAGAGACCCAGTACTTC.

In DNA form, the CDR3 reads TGCGCCAGCAGCTTGGGAGACGGGTGGACCCAGTACTTC. As protein: CASSLGDGWTQYF. The chain joins TRBV5-1 to TRBJ2-5; D not resolved. Trimming stripped 0 bases from V and 7 bases from J, with 10 bases between. CDR3 length equals 13 residues. Germline-derived CDR1 and CDR2 are SGHRS and YFSETQ. The full variable domain, completed using reference TRBV5-1 and TRBJ2-5, is KAGVTQTPRYLIKTRGQQVTLSCSPISGHRSVSWYQQTPGQGLQFLFEYFSETQRNKGNFPGRFSGRQFSNSRSEMNVSTLELGDSALYLCASSLGDGWTQYFGPGTRLLVL.

The rearrangement joins TRBV7-9 to TRBJ2-3; TRBD2 matches at 8 bases. Germline assignment: CDR1 SEHNR and CDR2 FQNEAQ (reference sequence). The junction had 5 bases not matched to a gene; V was cut back by 1 base and J by 2 bases. The length of the CDR3 is 16 residues. The CDR3 is CASSLEWRGVTDTQYF. The CDR3 DNA reads TGTGCCAGCAGCTTAGAGTGGCGGGGGGTCACAGATACGCAGTATTTT.

The chain combines TRBV9 with TRBJ1-2, with 9 bases fitting TRBD1. Germline V gene data show CDR1 as SGDLS and CDR2 as YYNGEE. V lost 4 bases and J lost 8; bases outside the gene matches: 12. The CDR3 length is 15 residues. Here the CDR3 reads CASSLRPGTGSGYTF. The CDR3 nucleotides are TGTGCCAGCAGCCTCCGTCCCGGGACAGGGTCAGGCTACACCTTC.

This chain uses TRBV2 with TRBJ1-4; 7 nucleotides align to TRBD1. The CDR3 runs 14 residues. The trim removed 8 bases at V and 3 bases at J, leaving 6 bases unmatched. Germline V gene lookup returns CDR1 SNHLY and CDR2 FYNNEI. The CDR3 is CASGNRGANEKLFF. CDR3 in DNA: TGTGCCAGCGGAAACAGGGGTGCTAATGAAAAACTGTTTTTT.

The V gene is TRBV15, the J gene TRBJ1-3, with D possibly matching TRBD1 (6 bases). With 0 bases removed from V and 3 bases from J, the gap between germline ends came to 12 bases. The CDR3 is made up of 16 amino acids. The V gene's germline CDR1 is LNHNV and CDR2 YYDKDF (reference sequence). The DNA for the CDR3 is TGTGCCACCAGCAGAGATTCAGGGGTAGATGGAAACACCATATATTTT. It translates to CATSRDSGVDGNTIYF. Full variable domain (outside the CDR3, taken from reference TRBV15 and TRBJ1-3): DAMVIQNPRYQVTQFGKPVTLSCSQTLNHNVMYWYQQKSSQAPKLLFHYYDKDFNNEADTPDNFQSRRPNTSFCFLDIRSPGLGDTAMYLCATSRDSGVDGNTIYFGEGSWLTVV.

This clone was seen only once. The chain carries TRBV10-3 and TRBJ1-1, with 9 bases lining up with TRBD1. Germline CDR1 is ENHRY and CDR2 is SYGVKD. Trimming took 4 bases from V and 1 from J; bases not matched to a gene: 4. This CDR3 region has 15 residues. CDR3 nucleotides: TGTGCCATCAGTGTTTCACAGGGGGCGAACACTGAAGCTTTCTTT. Its protein is CAISVSQGANTEAFF.

This rearrangement joins TRBV7-8 to TRBJ2-3, with D possibly being TRBD1 (6 bases). The CDR3 extends over 12 amino acids. Trimming stripped 5 bases from V and 9 bases from J, with 12 bases between. CDR1 is SGHVS, CDR2 FQNEAQ, per germline. The CDR3 is CASSRQAWTQYF. CDR3 bases: TGTGCCAGCAGCCGACAGGCCTGGACGCAGTATTTT.

This chain links TRBV7-9 with TRBJ1-6; 10 nucleotides line up with TRBD1. This CDR3 spans 16 amino acids. The ends lost 5 bases at V and 8 bases at J; junction bases unmatched: 9. The germline CDR1 and CDR2 sequences are SEHNR and FQNEAQ (reference sequence). CDR3 nucleotides: TGTGCCAGCAGCGGCCGGGACAGGGGATCTGATTCACCCCTCCACTTT. It specifies CASSGRDRGSDSPLHF.

This clone has just one count. The chain employs TRBV6-2 or TRBV6-3 and TRBJ1-2; D remains unclear. The CDR3 is made up of 11 amino acids. Trimming shortened V by 4 bases and J by 5 bases, and 5 bases separated the two germline ends. Looked up from germline, CDR1 is MNHEY and CDR2 is SVGEGT. The CDR3: CASSFAYGYTF. The DNA for the CDR3 is TGTGCCAGCAGTTTTGCGTATGGCTACACCTTC.

The genes are TRBV12-3 or TRBV12-4 and TRBJ1-4; 8 bases are a match to TRBD1. This CDR3 region has 13 residues. Trimming removed 8 bases from V and 7 bases from J; junction bases left unmatched: 6. The CDR3 nucleotides are TGTGCCAGCTTCCAGGGGGCGGGTGAAAAACTGTTTTTT. Translating gives CASFQGAGEKLFF.